The entry that follows covers one T cell receptor (beta chain) sequence. Germline V gene lookup returns CDR1 SGHRS and CDR2 YFSETQ. Trimming cost V 4 bases and J 1 base, with 12 bases left between them. CDR3 length equals 14 residues. Survey-level immunoSEQ sequencing profiled the TCR beta repertoire. Assay: immunoSEQ multiplex PCR; the TCRdb copy retains only in-frame clones and omits some. The sample shows about 50,000 clones, over 90% of them seen only once. This sequence originates from a man in his forties or fifties with rheumatoid arthritis. The source material was PBMCs. The genes are TRBV5-1 and TRBJ2-7; the D gene is possibly TRBD1 (5 bases). CDR3 sequence: CASSVWGSSYEQYF. For the CDR3, the DNA is TGCGCCAGCAGCGTCTGGGGCAGTTCCTACGAGCAGTACTTC.